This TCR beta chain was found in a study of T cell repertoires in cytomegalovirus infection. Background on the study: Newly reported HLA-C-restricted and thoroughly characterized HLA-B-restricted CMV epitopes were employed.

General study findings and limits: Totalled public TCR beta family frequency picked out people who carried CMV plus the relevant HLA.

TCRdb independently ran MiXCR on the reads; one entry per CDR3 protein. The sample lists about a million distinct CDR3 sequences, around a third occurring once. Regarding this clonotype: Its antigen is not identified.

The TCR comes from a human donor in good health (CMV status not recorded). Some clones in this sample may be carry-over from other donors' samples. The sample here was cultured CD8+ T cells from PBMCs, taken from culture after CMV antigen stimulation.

CDR3 sequence reads: CASTEMEGGQPQHF. The CDR3 DNA reads as TGTGCCAGCACCGAAATGGAGGGGGGTCAGCCCCAGCATTTT. The chain links TRBV7-8 to TRBJ1-5; D might be TRBD1 (6 bases). The CDR3 sequence is 14 residues long. Germline V lookup: CDR1 SGHVS, CDR2 FQNEAQ. Trimming removed 7 bases at V and 6 bases at J, with 16 bases between.